A selection of T cell receptor beta chains follows, all from one sample in a study of human T cells and chemical hapten exposure. TCRdb fed the RACE reads into MiXCR, producing one record per CDR3 protein. This table holds about 110,000 distinct CDR3 sequences, roughly 9% found once. The sample consisted of whole blood, taken in connection with sensitization to the hapten diphenylcyclopropenone (DPC). The receptor source for this set is a middle-aged woman with alopecia areata. Some clones in this sample may be carry-over from other donors' samples. Each CDR3 is given with its conserved first and last residue.

j_gene | v_gene | CDR3aa
TRBJ2-7 | TRBV20-1 | CSAPRRGEQYF
TRBJ2-1 | TRBV4-3 | CASSQIRASGAGNEQFF
TRBJ2-1 | TRBV7-8 | CASSQDRGNEQFF
TRBJ2-7 | TRBV7-9 | CASSETLTGGHYEQYF
TRBJ2-1 | TRBV18 | CASSLYGTKLSQIYNEQFF
TRBJ1-2 | TRBV5-1 | CASSPSGQGVGYTF
TRBJ2-5 | TRBV4-3 | CASSLSRGGALETQYF
TRBJ1-5 | TRBV2 | CASRAGYSNQPQHF
TRBJ2-5 | TRBV7-9 | CASSSPGPPAQYF
TRBJ2-1 | TRBV11-3 | CASSLLADNEQFF
TRBJ1-2 | TRBV7-2 | CASSLASTPVWEEGYYGYTF
TRBJ2-7 | TRBV30 | CACGQGYEQYF
TRBJ2-1 | TRBV27 | CASSLYPSSYNEQFF
TRBJ1-1 | TRBV6-6 | CASSAGFTEAFF
TRBJ2-1 | TRBV4-3 | CASSQGWGPSNEQFF
TRBJ2-1 | TRBV4-3 | CASSLQGRGHNEQFF
TRBJ1-5 | TRBV5-6 | CASSKQGPRQPQHF
TRBJ2-2 | TRBV7-9 | CASSLQGIGELFF
TRBJ1-2 | TRBV2 | CATQGQGVQGYTF
TRBJ2-1 | TRBV28 | CASSFLQEYNEQFF
TRBJ2-1 | TRBV7-2 | CASTQGLSNEQFF
TRBJ2-1 | TRBV6-5 | CASSYSFAPSSYNEQFF
TRBJ1-6 | TRBV11-2 | CASSSSYSPLHF
TRBJ1-6 | TRBV28 | CASSLGGINSPLHF
TRBJ1-5 | TRBV6-2/TRBV6-3 | CASSSRRDTRHF
TRBJ2-7 | TRBV11-2 | CASSLTISSGTHYEQYF
TRBJ2-5 | TRBV7-2 | CASSARQGALPRSYF
TRBJ2-2 | TRBV30 | CAWSRAPNTGELFF
TRBJ2-4 | TRBV7-9 | CASSSQLVAGVIAKNIQYF
TRBJ2-7 | TRBV11-2 | CASSLRTGAYEQYF
TRBJ2-1 | TRBV10-1 | CASSRDRNGNEQFF
TRBJ2-3 | TRBV12-3/TRBV12-4 | CASRPDRGLRADTQYF
TRBJ1-4 | TRBV6-1 | CASSSAPATNEKLFF
TRBJ1-4 | TRBV12-3/TRBV12-4 | CASSLGEKLFF
TRBJ1-6 | TRBV5-5 | CASSLAGMWIDYNSPLHF
TRBJ1-1 | TRBV5-1 | CASSTKGAMNTEAFF
TRBJ2-1 | TRBV29-1 | CSVARFYNEQFF
TRBJ2-7 | TRBV5-4 | CASSLSGTFREQYF
TRBJ2-3 | TRBV9 | CASSERVLAVTDTQYF
TRBJ1-5 | TRBV6-2/TRBV6-3 | CASSYSWTPNQPQHF
TRBJ2-3 | TRBV2 | CASSTPTSGGATDTDTQYF
TRBJ2-1 | TRBV6-2/TRBV6-3 | CASSQLAGSYNEQFF
TRBJ2-2 | TRBV9 | CASSENTGELFF
TRBJ1-3 | TRBV6-6 | CASSLGSNTIYF
TRBJ2-6 | TRBV5-4 | CASSSGGQPTSWANVLTF
TRBJ2-1 | TRBV10-3 | CAISESVAGGQNEQFF